These 16 T cell receptor beta chains originate from one sample sequenced in a study of blood T cell repertoires in COVID-19. The data were produced by immunoSEQ multiplex PCR, yet TCRdb's version contains in-frame clones alone and is incomplete. This sample yields 380,000 or so clones, of which 89% are seen a single time; roughly 1.2% belongs to the top ten. The sequenced sample was peripheral blood. The receptors were sampled from a man aged 40-55 years with acute or convalescent COVID-19.

The chain couples TRBV6-1 to TRBJ1-5, with a possible D match to TRBD1 (5 bases). CDR1 is MNHNS and CDR2 is SASEGT in the germline V gene. The CDR3 runs 15 residues. Trimming pared 2 bases from V and 7 bases from J, leaving 15 bases between. In DNA form, the CDR3 reads TGTGCCAGCAGTGAATACGGGCAGGGAGGGCAGCCCCAGCATTTT. Translating gives CASSEYGQGGQPQHF.

This chain connects TRBV5-4 to TRBJ2-7; no reliable D call. The CDR3 sequence is 12 residues long. The germline CDR1 and CDR2 sequences are SGHNT and YYREEE (reference sequence). With 2 bases removed from V and 3 bases from J, the gap between germline ends came to 6 bases. CDR3 in DNA: TGTGCCAGCAGCTTTCTCGGCTACGAGCAGTACTTC. Protein sequence: CASSFLGYEQYF.

This clone was recorded once. The chain uses TRBV19 and TRBJ1-1, with no clear D. Trimming removed 3 bases at V and 0 bases at J, with 8 bases between. Germline loops: CDR1 LNHDA, CDR2 SQIVND (reference sequence). CDR3 size: 14 residues. Written as DNA, the CDR3 is TGTGCCAGTAGTATGGCGGAACTGAACACTGAAGCTTTCTTT. Translation gives CASSMAELNTEAFF.

The chain carries TRBV27 and TRBJ1-6, with unresolved D. Germline V lookup: CDR1 MNHEY, CDR2 SMNVEV (reference sequence). CDR3 size: 13 residues. Between the trimmed V and J ends, which lost 3 bases and 7 bases, there was a span of 7 bases. CDR3 amino acids: CASSFSGNSPLHF. The CDR3 DNA reads as TGTGCCAGCAGTTTTTCGGGGAATTCACCCCTCCACTTT.

The J gene is TRBJ2-3, the V gene TRBV14; D might be TRBD1 (5 bases). Germline CDR1 is SGHDN and CDR2 is FVKESK. Trimming pared 1 base from V and 7 bases from J, leaving 15 bases between. This CDR3 spans 15 amino acids. The chain's CDR3 is CASSQGQGPQNTQYF. CDR3 bases: TGTGCCAGCAGCCAAGGCCAGGGTCCTCAAAATACGCAGTATTTT.

This clone occurred a few times. J is TRBJ2-2 and V is TRBV4-1; 7 bases match TRBD2. After removal of 5 bases from V and 2 bases from J, the junction contained 5 bases not matched to a gene. There are 15 residues in the CDR3. From germline, CDR1 is MGHRA and CDR2 YSYEKL. DNA for the CDR3: TGCGCCAGCAGCTCCCGGGACTACAACACCGGGGAGCTGTTTTTT. Amino acid sequence: CASSSRDYNTGELFF.

The V and J genes are TRBV28 and TRBJ1-5; D is ambiguous. The CDR3 covers 17 residues. Trimming shortened V by 2 bases and J by 0 bases, and 14 bases separated the two germline ends. Per the germline V gene, CDR1 is MDHEN and CDR2 is SYDVKM. As DNA, the CDR3 is TGTGCCAGCAGTTTACCCAGAGGCGCTTATAGCAATCAGCCCCAGCATTTT. The encoded protein is CASSLPRGAYSNQPQHF.

The CDR3 loop reads CASSQWETGQGVTEAFF. In nucleotides, the CDR3 is TGCGCCAGCAGCCAATGGGAGACGGGACAGGGCGTCACTGAAGCTTTCTTT. This chain uses TRBV4-1 with TRBJ1-1, with TRBD1 matching over 9 bases. CDR1 and CDR2 from the germline V gene are MGHRA and YSYEKL. The CDR3 is made up of 17 amino acids. After removal of 2 bases from V and 4 bases from J, the junction contained 11 bases not matched to a gene.

This clone has only one observation. The chain recombines TRBV27 with TRBJ1-2, with 7 bases fitting TRBD1. J gave up 7 bases and V 2 bases, and 4 bases lay outside the gene matches. Germline CDR1 reads MNHEY; CDR2 reads SMNVEV (reference sequence). This CDR3 has 13 amino acids. The CDR3 DNA reads as TGTGCCAGCAGTTTAAAAGGGGGCGGTGGCTACACCTTC. This gives the protein CASSLKGGGGYTF.

This clone was counted a few times. The V call is TRBV3-1 (or the pseudogene TRBV3-2), the J call TRBJ1-5, with 7 positions matching TRBD1. Per the germline V gene, CDR1 is LGHDT and CDR2 is YNNKEL (reference sequence). The CDR3 runs 15 residues. The V gene end was trimmed by 2 bases and the J gene end by 1 base; junction bases not matched to a gene: 2. The CDR3 coding sequence is TGTGCCAGCAGCCAACAGGGGGAGAGCAATCAGCCCCAGCATTTT. Its protein product is CASSQQGESNQPQHF.

This chain connects TRBV28 to TRBJ1-2; D is uncertain. Germline CDR1 is MDHEN and CDR2 is SYDVKM. V lost 1 base to trimming and J lost 4 bases, with 4 bases between them. CDR3 length: 12 residues. In nucleotides, the CDR3 is TGTGCCAGCAGTTTATCTACCTATGGCTACACCTTC. Translation: CASSLSTYGYTF.

The chain couples TRBV19 to TRBJ2-2, with D tentatively TRBD1 (5 bases). This CDR3 contains 20 residues. V was trimmed by 3 bases and J by 4 bases, leaving 27 bases between them. Per the germline V gene, CDR1 is LNHDA and CDR2 is SQIVND (reference sequence). The CDR3 loop is CASSIPTPPGWGTSTGELFF. The CDR3 DNA follows: TGTGCCAGTAGTATCCCCACTCCTCCAGGGTGGGGTACGAGCACCGGGGAGCTGTTTTTT.

This chain connects TRBV4-1 to TRBJ1-3; 8 bases fit TRBD1. The CDR3 loop spans 16 amino acids. Per the germline V gene, CDR1 is MGHRA and CDR2 is YSYEKL. V lost 4 bases, J lost 0 bases, and 5 bases stayed unmatched. The CDR3, as DNA: TGCGCCAGCAGCCCAGGGGGCGGCTACTCTGGAAACACCATATATTTT. Translating it yields CASSPGGGYSGNTIYF.

The V gene is TRBV25-1, the J gene TRBJ1-6; 9 nucleotides line up with TRBD1. Germline V gives CDR1 MGHDK, CDR2 SYGVNS. This CDR3 comprises 14 residues. V lost 6 bases to trimming and J lost 6 bases; unmatched junction nucleotides: 3. The CDR3 nucleotides read TGTGCCAGCAGAGAGGGACAGGGTAATTCACCCCTCCACTTT. This sequence encodes CASREGQGNSPLHF.

This chain links TRBV27 with TRBJ2-2; the D gene is possibly TRBD2 (5 bases). Germline CDR1 reads MNHEY; CDR2 reads SMNVEV (reference sequence). Trimming pared 7 bases from V and 2 bases from J, leaving 20 bases between. The length of the CDR3 is 17 residues. The CDR3 nucleotides are TGTGCCAGCACCCCTAATTCGCGGGCCGAAAACACCGGGGAGCTGTTTTTT. Translated: CASTPNSRAENTGELFF.

This chain connects TRBV13 to TRBJ1-2, with 9 bases fitting TRBD1. V trimming: 3 bases; J trimming: 2 bases; junction bases outside the gene matches: 4. CDR1 PRHDT and CDR2 FYEKMQ come from the germline V gene (reference sequence). The CDR3 has 15 residues. This chain's CDR3 is CASSFGDRANYGYTF. For the CDR3, the DNA is TGTGCCAGCAGCTTTGGGGACAGGGCAAACTATGGCTACACCTTC.